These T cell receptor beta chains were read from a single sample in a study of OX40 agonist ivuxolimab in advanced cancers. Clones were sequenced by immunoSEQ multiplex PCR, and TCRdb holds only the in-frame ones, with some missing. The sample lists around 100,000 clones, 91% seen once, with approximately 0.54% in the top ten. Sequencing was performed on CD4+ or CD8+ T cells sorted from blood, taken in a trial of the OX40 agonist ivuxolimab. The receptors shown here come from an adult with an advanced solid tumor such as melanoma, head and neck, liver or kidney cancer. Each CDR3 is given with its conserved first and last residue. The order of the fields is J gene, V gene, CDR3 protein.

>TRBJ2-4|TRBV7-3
CASSFGGSKNIQYF
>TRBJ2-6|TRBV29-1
CSVSQGSGANVLTF
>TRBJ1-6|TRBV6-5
CASSYSTGGRSPLHF
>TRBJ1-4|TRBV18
CASSPELYEKLFF
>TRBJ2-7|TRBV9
CASSVGVGAREQYF
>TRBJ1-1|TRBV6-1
CASSVLSQTEAFF
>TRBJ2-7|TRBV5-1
CASSLATGSSYEQYF
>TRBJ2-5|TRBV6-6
CASSSLPGSRETQYF
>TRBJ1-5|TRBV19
CASSTPGGNQPQHF
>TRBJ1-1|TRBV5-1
CASSLGDTLDTEAFF
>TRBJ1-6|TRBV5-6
CASSFQDGDSPLHF